Sequencing of this T cell receptor beta chain was carried out in a study of cytomegalovirus exposure and HLA in healthy donors. Findings of the study overall: In a later analysis, V- and J-gene trimming of beta chains associated with a DCLRE1C missense variant, replicated independently. When analyzed later, the rates of TCR association showed variation by HLA locus, with DRB1 the most and HLA-C the fewest.

Notes on this clone: Its target is unknown.

Looked up from germline, CDR1 is PRHDT and CDR2 is FYEKMQ (reference sequence). The ends lost 5 bases at V and 1 base at J; junction bases unmatched: 10. The CDR3 is 16 amino acids. The PCR employed 60 Vbeta primers together with 13 Jbeta primers. The method was immunoSEQ multiplex PCR; TCRdb's version includes in-frame clones alone and lacks a portion of them. The top ten clones hold around 1.3% of a sample with about 140,000 clones, over 80% of them seen once. The material sequenced was PBMCs. V and J are TRBV13 and TRBJ1-1; 7 nucleotides match TRBD1. This TCR was sampled from a female donor in good health and CMV-seronegative. The CDR3 coding sequence is TGTGCCAGCAGCCCCCCGGAGCGGACAGGGAACACTGAAGCTTTCTTT. Its translation is CASSPPERTGNTEAFF.